One TCR beta chain is described in this entry. The CDR3 sequence is 15 residues long. CDR1 is WSHSY, CDR2 SAAADI, per germline. The V and J ends lost 3 bases and 1 base respectively, with 10 bases between them. Produced via immunoSEQ multiplex PCR; TCRdb's table is partial and in-frame only. The table includes around 160,000 clones, 82% detected once. The sample originates from a study of T cell responses to AZD1222 COVID-19 vaccine. Material: peripheral blood, obtained on day 0 of MenACWY control vaccination. The source is an adult in good health. V gene TRBV10-2 combines with J gene TRBJ1-5; D is unresolved. The CDR3 region is CASSDGRASNQPQHF. CDR3 in DNA: TGCGCCAGCAGTGACGGACGGGCGAGCAATCAGCCCCAGCATTTT.